The T cell receptor beta chain under discussion was sequenced for a study of OX40 agonist ivuxolimab in advanced cancers. Study-level results: Low normalized T-cell clonal expansion was additionally recorded for some nonresponders.

Per the germline V gene, CDR1 is SNHLY and CDR2 is FYNNEI. V dropped 4 bases and J dropped 5; count of bases not matched to a gene: 5. This CDR3 contains 14 residues. Sequenced by immunoSEQ multiplex PCR; TCRdb stores in-frame clones only, minus some. Here the sample spans over 40,000 clones, approximately 80% being singletons. About this clone: The antigen is undetermined.

The source material was CD4+ or CD8+ T cells sorted from blood, sampled in a trial of the OX40 agonist ivuxolimab. The clonotype comes from an adult with an advanced solid tumor such as melanoma, head and neck, liver or kidney cancer. This chain uses TRBV2 with TRBJ1-2, with 9 bases identical to TRBD1. The DNA of the CDR3 is TGTGCCAGCAGTGTACAGGGGGCACAGTATGGCTACACCTTC. Amino acid sequence: CASSVQGAQYGYTF.